Presented here are 5 T cell receptor beta chains from one specimen sequenced in a study of glioma-infiltrating T cells after dendritic cell vaccination. Sequencing used immunoSEQ multiplex PCR; TCRdb keeps in-frame clones, though not all of them. The sample shows 45,000 to 60,000 clones, roughly four fifths of them seen only once. Sample time point: after dendritic cell vaccination, including at tumor progression/relapse. The sequenced sample was blood, obtained after dendritic cell vaccination. These receptors originate from a human donor with glioblastoma.

This chain joins TRBV21-1 and TRBJ2-3; TRBD1 was called by the table and not checked on the DNA. TRBV21-1 is classified as a pseudogene. The CDR3 consists of 15 residues. The CDR3 here is CASRMGQEVTDTQYF. The CDR3 DNA reads as TGTGCCAGCAGGATGGGACAGGAGGTCACAGATACGCAGTATTTT.

This clone was seen a few times. The chain recombines TRBV9 with TRBJ1-1; D gene ambiguous. The CDR3 has 13 residues. Trimming shortened V by 2 bases and J by 0 bases, and 5 bases separated the two germline ends. The germline CDR1 and CDR2 sequences are SGDLS and YYNGEE. CDR3: CASSVVVNTEAFF. The DNA of the CDR3 is TGTGCCAGCAGCGTGGTAGTGAACACTGAAGCTTTCTTT.

A word on this clone: Sequence at one end of the junction differs from germline and may be a read error. The chain joins TRBV19 to TRBJ1-2; 7 positions match TRBD1. The germline CDR1 and CDR2 sequences are LNHDA and SQIVND (reference sequence). The CDR3 is made up of 11 amino acids. The CDR3 sequence is CASSIGDSPLF. CDR3 coding DNA: TGTGCCAGTAGTATAGGGGACAGCCCACTCTTC.

The V call is TRBV9, the J call TRBJ1-1; D is undetermined. The V end was cut by 0 bases, the J end by 4 bases, with 10 bases between. Germline lookup yields CDR1 SGDLS and CDR2 YYNGEE. The CDR3 consists of 14 residues. CDR3 in DNA: TGTGCCAGCAGCGTAGGGCCCGTTACCACTGAAGCTTTCTTT. The encoded protein is CASSVGPVTTEAFF.

This clone showed up just a few times. V is TRBV4-3 and J is TRBJ1-2; 7 bases match TRBD1. J gave up 5 bases and V 1 base, and 7 bases lay outside the gene matches. Germline V gene sequence: CDR1 LGHNA, CDR2 YSLEER. This CDR3 is built from 15 residues. The CDR3 coding sequence is TGCGCCAGCAGCCAAGTGAGGGGGCGCGGGTATGGCTACACCTTC. Its protein is CASSQVRGRGYGYTF.